This T cell receptor (beta chain) comes out of a study of cytomegalovirus exposure and HLA in healthy donors. Turning to the study itself: Prior work identified around 110 million unique TCR beta sequences in around 170 million T cells. Study-wide results and limits: Later on, an analysis tied 15,000 to 20,000 TCR beta sequences to HLA alleles at 0.05 false discovery rate. Researchers catalogued under 200 TCR beta chains as cytomegalovirus-associated. Some highly shared sequence variants likely arose as a pipeline artifact.

The CDR3 covers 13 residues. The V end was cut by 0 bases, the J end by 7 bases, with 7 bases between. Per germline, CDR1 MNHEY and CDR2 SVGAGI. For this clone: Its antigen is currently unknown.

In the PCR, 60 Vbeta and 13 Jbeta primers were used. Repertoires were generated with immunoSEQ multiplex PCR, while TCRdb's copy carries only in-frame clones and drops some. The data contain about 93,000 clones, under 80% of them singletons. The J gene is TRBJ1-5, the V gene TRBV6-5; D gene uncertain. The sample consisted of PBMCs. The clonotype was recovered from a boy younger than 18 in good health and CMV-seronegative. The chain's CDR3 is CASSYSAGQPQHF. For the CDR3, the DNA is TGTGCCAGCAGTTACTCTGCGGGCCAGCCCCAGCATTTT.